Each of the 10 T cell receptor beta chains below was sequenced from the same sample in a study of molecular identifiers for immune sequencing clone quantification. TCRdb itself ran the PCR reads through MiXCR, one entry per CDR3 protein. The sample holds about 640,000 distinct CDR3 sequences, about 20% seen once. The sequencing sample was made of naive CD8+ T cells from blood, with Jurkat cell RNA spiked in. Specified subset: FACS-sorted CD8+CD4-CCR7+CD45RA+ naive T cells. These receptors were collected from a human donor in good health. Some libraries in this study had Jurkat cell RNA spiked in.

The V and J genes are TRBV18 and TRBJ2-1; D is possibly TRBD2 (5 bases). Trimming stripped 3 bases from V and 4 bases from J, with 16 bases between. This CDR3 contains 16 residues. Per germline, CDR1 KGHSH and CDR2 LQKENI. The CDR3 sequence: CASSPERLQTYNEQFF. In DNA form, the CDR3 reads TGTGCCAGCTCACCTGAGCGACTACAGACTTACAATGAGCAGTTCTTC.

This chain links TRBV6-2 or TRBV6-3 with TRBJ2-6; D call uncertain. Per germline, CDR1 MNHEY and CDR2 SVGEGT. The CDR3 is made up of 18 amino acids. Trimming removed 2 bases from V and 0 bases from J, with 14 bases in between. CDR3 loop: CASSYDGDSFSGANVLTF. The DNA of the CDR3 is TGTGCCAGCAGTTACGACGGAGACTCTTTCTCTGGGGCCAACGTCCTGACTTTC.

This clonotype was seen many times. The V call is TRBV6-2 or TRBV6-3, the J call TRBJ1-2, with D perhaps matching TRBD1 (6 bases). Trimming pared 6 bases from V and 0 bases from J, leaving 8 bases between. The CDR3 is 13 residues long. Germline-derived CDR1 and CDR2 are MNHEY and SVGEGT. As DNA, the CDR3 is TGTGCCAGCAGGGACAGAGCTAACTATGGCTACACCTTC. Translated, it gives CASRDRANYGYTF.

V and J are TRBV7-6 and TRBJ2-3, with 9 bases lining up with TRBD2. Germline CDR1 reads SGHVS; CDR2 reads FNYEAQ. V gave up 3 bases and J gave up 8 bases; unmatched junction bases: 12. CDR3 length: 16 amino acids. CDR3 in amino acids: CASSLNGGGGGGTQYF. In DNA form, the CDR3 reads TGTGCCAGCAGCTTGAACGGGGGCGGGGGGGGGGGTACGCAGTATTTT.

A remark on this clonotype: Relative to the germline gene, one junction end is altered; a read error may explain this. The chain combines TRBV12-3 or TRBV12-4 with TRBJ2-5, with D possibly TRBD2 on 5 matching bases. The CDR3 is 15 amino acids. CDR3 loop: CTSSLLTSGQETQYF. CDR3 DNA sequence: TGTACCAGCAGTTTATTAACAAGCGGCCAAGAGACCCAGTACTTC.

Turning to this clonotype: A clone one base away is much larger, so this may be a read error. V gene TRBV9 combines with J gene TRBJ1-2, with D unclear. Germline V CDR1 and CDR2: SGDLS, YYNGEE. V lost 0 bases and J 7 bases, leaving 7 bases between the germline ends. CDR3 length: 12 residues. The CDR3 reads CASSVDRCGYTF. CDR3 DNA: TGTGCCAGCAGCGTAGACCGCTGTGGCTACACCTTC.

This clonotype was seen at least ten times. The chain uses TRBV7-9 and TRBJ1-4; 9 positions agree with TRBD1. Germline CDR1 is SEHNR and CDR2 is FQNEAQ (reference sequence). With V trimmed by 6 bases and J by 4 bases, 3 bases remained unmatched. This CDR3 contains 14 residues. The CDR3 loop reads CASSSTGGNEKLFF. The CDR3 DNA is TGTGCCAGCAGTTCGACAGGGGGTAATGAAAAACTGTTTTTT.

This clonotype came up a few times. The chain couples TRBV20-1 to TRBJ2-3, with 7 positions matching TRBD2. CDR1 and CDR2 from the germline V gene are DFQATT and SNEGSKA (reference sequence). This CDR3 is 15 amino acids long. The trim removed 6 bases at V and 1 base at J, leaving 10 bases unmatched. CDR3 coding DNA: TGCAGTGCAACACGGGGGAGGGAAGGCACAGATACGCAGTATTTT. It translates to CSATRGREGTDTQYF.

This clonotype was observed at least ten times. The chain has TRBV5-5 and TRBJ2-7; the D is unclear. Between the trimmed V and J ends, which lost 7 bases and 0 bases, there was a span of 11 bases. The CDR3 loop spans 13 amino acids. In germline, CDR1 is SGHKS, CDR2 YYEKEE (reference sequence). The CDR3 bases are TGTGCCAGCCGTGCCGGGCCCTCCTACGAGCAGTACTTC. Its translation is CASRAGPSYEQYF.

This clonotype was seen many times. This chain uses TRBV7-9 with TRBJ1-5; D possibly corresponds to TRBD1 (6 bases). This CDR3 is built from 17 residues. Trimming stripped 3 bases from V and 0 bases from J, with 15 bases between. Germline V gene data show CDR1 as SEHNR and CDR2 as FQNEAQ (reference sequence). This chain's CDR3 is CASSFGQGMYSNQPQHF. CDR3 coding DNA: TGTGCCAGCAGCTTTGGCCAGGGGATGTATAGCAATCAGCCCCAGCATTTT.